This T cell receptor beta chain was captured in a study of beta chain features in type 1 diabetes. General observations from the study: Equally in patients and controls, shorter templates might have been favored by PCR.

In regard to this clone: Its antigen is currently unknown.

The isolated RNA, all of it, was reverse transcribed, so expressed TCRB transcripts were what got sequenced. Clones were sequenced by immunoSEQ multiplex PCR, and TCRdb holds only the in-frame ones, with some missing. The data show about 220,000 clones, around 9.9% seen once. The germline gives CDR1 SGHRS, CDR2 YFSETQ. There are 16 residues in the CDR3. Trimming left V 0 bases short and J 0 bases short, with 10 bases between. Purity above 95% was achieved in all sorted populations. The TCR sequence derives from a young man in good health. This sequence joins TRBV5-1 and TRBJ1-3; D gene uncertain. The sequencing sample was made of central memory CD4+ T cells from blood. This CDR3 reads CASSLAAVNSGNTIYF. CDR3 sequence (DNA): TGCGCCAGCAGCTTGGCAGCCGTCAACTCTGGAAACACCATATATTTT.